The 19 T cell receptor beta chains below all came from one sample that was sequenced in a study of Tregs in tolerant kidney transplant recipients. Sequencing used immunoSEQ multiplex PCR; TCRdb keeps in-frame clones, though not all of them. Of approximately 260,000 clones listed, about 80% are singletons. Sequenced material: CD4+ T cells from blood. The receptors were sampled from a human donor in good health.

V and J are TRBV2 and TRBJ2-1; no clear D. V lost 6 bases and J 0 bases, leaving 12 bases between the germline ends. This CDR3 has 15 residues. Germline lookup yields CDR1 SNHLY and CDR2 FYNNEI. The CDR3, as DNA: TGTGCCAGCAGCGCTGGTCGTAGCTCCTACAATGAGCAGTTCTTC. It yields the protein CASSAGRSSYNEQFF. The full variable domain, with the rest looked up from reference TRBV2 and TRBJ2-1, is EPEVTQTPSHQVTQMGQEVILRCVPISNHLYFYWYRQILGQKVEFLVSFYNNEISEKSEIFDDQFSVERPDGSNFTLKIRSTKLEDSAMYFCASSAGRSSYNEQFFGPGTRLTVL.

The V and J genes are TRBV19 and TRBJ2-5; D is undetermined. Between the trimmed V and J ends, which lost 3 bases and 1 base, there was a span of 9 bases. The CDR3 length is 14 residues. CDR1 and CDR2 from the germline V gene are LNHDA and SQIVND (reference sequence). The CDR3 here is CASSIPGPQETQYF. For the CDR3, the DNA is TGTGCCAGTAGTATTCCGGGCCCCCAAGAGACCCAGTACTTC. Together with reference TRBV19 and TRBJ2-5, the CDR3 gives the full variable domain: DGGITQSPKYLFRKEGQNVTLSCEQNLNHDAMYWYRQDPGQGLRLIYYSQIVNDFQKGDIAEGYSVSREKKESFPLTVTSAQKNPTAFYLCASSIPGPQETQYFGPGTRLLVL.

This chain joins TRBV7-2 and TRBJ2-1, with 10 bases aligning to TRBD1. V shed 7 bases and J 6 bases; nucleotides not matched to a gene: 9. The germline V gene encodes CDR1 SGHTA and CDR2 FQGNSA. This CDR3 is built from 15 residues. The CDR3 DNA is TGTGCCAGCATCACTGGGACAGGGGTCGTCAATGAGCAGTTCTTC. It specifies CASITGTGVVNEQFF.

This sequence joins TRBV2 and TRBJ1-2; the D gene is possibly TRBD1 (6 bases). V was shortened by 7 bases and J by 6 bases, with 15 bases between the two germline ends. Germline V gene sequence: CDR1 SNHLY, CDR2 FYNNEI. The CDR3 runs 13 residues. The CDR3 region is CASTRQVENGYTF. The CDR3 DNA is TGTGCCAGCACACGACAGGTCGAGAATGGCTACACCTTC.

The CDR3 region has the DNA TGCGCCAGCAGCGGAGGGCAGCAGGAAAAACTGTTTTTT. Amino acids: CASSGGQQEKLFF. The chain carries TRBV5-1 and TRBJ1-4; D gene uncertain. This CDR3 comprises 13 residues. The germline V gene has CDR1 SGHRS and CDR2 YFSETQ. V lost 4 bases and J 8 bases, leaving 12 bases between the germline ends.

V usage is TRBV5-1 and J usage is TRBJ2-5, with 7 nucleotides matching TRBD1. The J call may be wrong; the DNA end is better matched by TRBJ2-7. Germline V gene sequence: CDR1 SGHRS, CDR2 YFSETQ. This CDR3 comprises 15 residues. CDR3 sequence (DNA): TGCGCCAGCAGCCCCGGACAGGTTGCCTCCTACGAGCAGTACTTC. Protein sequence: CASSPGQVASYEQYF.

The sample holds a few counts of this clone. V gene TRBV5-1 combines with J gene TRBJ2-2, with D tentatively TRBD1 (6 bases). V lost 3 bases to trimming and J lost 1 base, with 10 bases between them. Germline V CDR1 and CDR2: SGHRS, YFSETQ. CDR3 length: 15 residues. CDR3 in amino acids: CASSSTGQNTGELFF. CDR3 coding DNA: TGCGCCAGCAGCTCGACAGGTCAGAACACCGGGGAGCTGTTTTTT.

This chain joins TRBV10-3 and TRBJ1-1; D might be TRBD1 (5 bases). CDR3 length: 13 residues. V was trimmed by 3 bases and J by 6 bases, leaving 11 bases between them. In germline, CDR1 is ENHRY, CDR2 SYGVKD. In nucleotides, the CDR3 is TGTGCCATCAGTGATCGACAGAGATCTGAAGCTTTCTTT. Translating gives CAISDRQRSEAFF.

This sequence joins TRBV27 and TRBJ2-3, with TRBD1 matching 12 bases. This CDR3 has 16 residues. Losses at the gene ends were 8 bases for V and 8 bases for J; bases not matched to a gene: 14. Germline V gene lookup returns CDR1 MNHEY and CDR2 SMNVEV (reference sequence). In DNA, the CDR3 is TGTGCCAGCGGAATATACCGGGGGACAGGGGGCCGTACGCAGTATTTT. This encodes CASGIYRGTGGRTQYF.

The chain has TRBV7-9 and TRBJ1-2, with D tentatively TRBD1 (5 bases). The V gene's germline CDR1 is SEHNR and CDR2 FQNEAQ (reference sequence). The CDR3 totals 13 residues. Trimming removed 4 bases at V and 8 bases at J, with 14 bases between. The CDR3 region is CASSSWTGEGYTF. The CDR3 nucleotides are TGTGCCAGCAGCTCCTGGACGGGGGAGGGCTACACCTTC. Variable domain in full (rest from reference TRBV7-9 and TRBJ1-2): DTGVSQNPRHKITKRGQNVTFRCDPISEHNRLYWYRQTLGQGPEFLTYFQNEAQLEKSRLLSDRFSAERPKGSFSTLEIQRTEQGDSAMYLCASSSWTGEGYTFGSGTRLTVV.

The rearrangement links TRBV18 to TRBJ2-3, with a weak D call TRBD2 (6 bases). The CDR3 spans 14 residues. Per germline, CDR1 KGHSH and CDR2 LQKENI. V shed 4 bases and J shed 0 bases, with 8 bases lying between them. The CDR3 reads CASSLLASTDTQYF. The CDR3 DNA reads TGTGCCAGCTCACTCCTAGCGAGCACAGATACGCAGTATTTT. Together with reference TRBV18 and TRBJ2-3, the CDR3 gives the full variable domain: NAGVMQNPRHLVRRRGQEARLRCSPMKGHSHVYWYRQLPEEGLKFMVYLQKENIIDESGMPKERFSAEFPKEGPSILRIQQVVRGDSAAYFCASSLLASTDTQYFGPGTRLTVL.

The genes are TRBV6-5 and TRBJ2-3; tentatively, D is TRBD2 (5 bases). Trimming shortened V by 2 bases and J by 0 bases, and 12 bases separated the two germline ends. Germline CDR1 and CDR2: MNHEY and SVGAGI. The CDR3 runs 16 residues. CDR3 in amino acids: CASSYLDYRSTDTQYF. The CDR3 nucleotides read TGTGCCAGCAGTTACCTCGACTACCGTAGCACAGATACGCAGTATTTT.

With respect to this clone: A junction boundary mismatches the germline segment, possibly from a read error. This chain joins TRBV7-7 and TRBJ1-3; perhaps TRBD1 as D (5 bases). Per germline, CDR1 SSHAT and CDR2 FNYEAQ (reference sequence). The CDR3 sequence is 15 residues long. Here the CDR3 DNA reads TGTGCTAGCAGCTCGGGACTGCGCTCTGGAAACACCATATATTTT. It translates to CASSSGLRSGNTIYF.

The rearrangement joins TRBV2 to TRBJ1-5; D perhaps matches TRBD1 (5 bases). Germline CDR1 SNHLY, CDR2 FYNNEI. The CDR3 extends over 15 amino acids. V lost 4 bases, J lost 3 bases, and 13 bases lay in between. The CDR3 loop is CASSARGLNNQPQHF. CDR3 sequence (DNA): TGTGCCAGCAGTGCGAGGGGACTGAACAATCAGCCCCAGCATTTT.

The chain combines TRBV14 with TRBJ1-1; 10 bases match TRBD1. The CDR3 sequence is 14 residues long. Germline V gives CDR1 SGHDN, CDR2 FVKESK. J lost 7 bases, V lost 4 bases, and 6 bases had no gene match. The CDR3 protein is CASSRIDRGHEAFF. CDR3 nucleotides: TGTGCCAGCAGCCGGATAGACAGGGGGCATGAAGCTTTCTTT.

The J gene is TRBJ2-7, the V gene TRBV18; D is undetermined. Germline CDR1 is KGHSH and CDR2 is LQKENI. This CDR3 is 12 amino acids long. V lost 1 base and J 3 bases, leaving 4 bases between the germline ends. DNA of the CDR3: TGTGCCAGCTCACCACTGGGCTACGAGCAGTACTTC. Translated: CASSPLGYEQYF.

The V and J genes are TRBV19 and TRBJ2-6, with a tentative D call TRBD1 (5 bases). V was shortened by 1 base and J by 1 base, with 5 bases between the two germline ends. In germline, CDR1 is LNHDA, CDR2 SQIVND (reference sequence). The CDR3 is 15 residues long. The CDR3 protein is CASSIAGSGANVLTF. CDR3 DNA sequence: TGTGCCAGTAGTATAGCAGGGTCTGGGGCCAACGTCCTGACTTTC.

The gene calls are TRBV7-8 and TRBJ2-1; D uncertain. Germline V gene sequence: CDR1 SGHVS, CDR2 FQNEAQ. V was cut by 5 bases and J by 0 bases, with 8 bases left in between. CDR3 length: 14 amino acids. CDR3: CASSLRSSYNEQFF. The CDR3 bases are TGTGCCAGCAGCCTGAGGAGCTCCTACAATGAGCAGTTCTTC.

This chain links TRBV6-5 with TRBJ2-1, with 12 bases aligning to TRBD1. This CDR3 spans 15 amino acids. The J segment lost 3 bases and the V segment lost 5 bases, leaving 2 bases of the junction unmatched. Germline loops: CDR1 MNHEY, CDR2 SVGAGI. The chain's CDR3 is CASSRDRGHYNEQFF. The CDR3 nucleotides are TGTGCCAGCAGTCGGGACAGGGGGCACTACAATGAGCAGTTCTTC.